Judged by abundance, the clone carrying this T cell receptor beta chain is medium-sized. The antigen is unknown. V was clipped by 2 bases and J by 7 bases, with 17 bases between them. The CDR3 has 15 amino acids. CDR1 is DFQATT, CDR2 SNEGSKA, per germline (reference sequence). This sample is part of a study of prognosis after radiotherapy for stage I lung cancer. About the study: The study deemed all of its non-small cell lung cancer patients medically inoperable. SBRT spanned 3 to 5 fractions, reaching a biologically effective dose of at least 100 Gy. Stereotactic body radiotherapy was never combined with concurrent therapy in any patient. Study-level points and caveats: Differences in TRBV and TRBJ gene usage were reportedly observed between patients with and without metastases.

Genomic DNA was the source, and TCR beta CDR3 was amplified from it by two-round multiplex PCR. Used in first-round PCR were primers specific to each TRBV and TRBJ gene. Via MiXCR, TCRdb re-called the multiplex PCR reads, giving one row per CDR3 protein. The repertoire holds about 19,000 distinct CDR3 sequences, with roughly 30% as singletons. Sequencing was performed on PBMCs, taken before or after stereotactic body radiation therapy (not recorded which). The V gene is TRBV20-1, the J gene TRBJ2-2; D unclear. The source of this sequence is a donor over 45 with non-small cell lung cancer. For the CDR3, the DNA is TGCAGTGCTAGATCGACATCGTGGGAAAGCGGGGAGCTGTTTTTT. This translates into CSARSTSWESGELFF.